This T cell receptor beta chain emerged from a study of response to subunit inactivated influenza vaccine. A single record per CDR3 protein comes from TCRdb applying MiXCR to the RT-PCR reads. In the table there are roughly 700,000 distinct CDR3 sequences, 11% to 15% of which are singletons. Study observations and caveats: Authors suggested few new T cells are recruited by each seasonal influenza vaccination.

There are many counts of this clonotype. The antigen remains undetermined. Trimming pared 2 bases from V and 4 bases from J, leaving 3 bases between. This CDR3 has 12 amino acids. CDR1 DFQATT and CDR2 SNEGSKA come from the germline V gene (reference sequence). The sequence came from a man in his fifties or sixties who received an inactivated influenza vaccine. The rearrangement joins TRBV20-1 to TRBJ1-6; D unclear. This specimen consisted of PBMCs from blood, obtained about 14 days before vaccination. CDR3 sequence reads: CSARTYNSPLHF. CDR3 bases: TGCAGTGCTAGAACTTATAATTCACCCCTCCACTTT.